These T cell receptor beta chains were read from a single sample in a study of CD8 T cells in ankylosing spondylitis. Each CDR3 protein gets one entry after TCRdb re-called the 5' RACE reads with MiXCR. The sample carries hundreds of thousands of distinct CDR3 sequences, roughly 13% recorded once. The sample was blood, either unsorted or a sorted T cell fraction (not recorded which). These receptors were obtained from a male donor with ankylosing spondylitis. Both conserved end residues are part of each CDR3. Size tells how often a clone was seen (once, few, many) or the class of an expanded clone, and some rows leave it out.

NA	TRBV5-1	CASSYDRGPPTGELFF
many	TRBV5-1	CASSLRPYTGELFF
NA	TRBV14	CASSQAGSPEAFF
few	TRBV10-3	CAIRDRGTGGGAEAFF
NA	TRBV11-2	CASSLRQGTTDTQYF
few	TRBV5-1	CASRLAGLYQETQYF
few	TRBV30	CAWSMGQFNQPQHF
NA	TRBV12-3/TRBV12-4	CASTKDRVRTEAFF
NA	TRBV4-1	CASSQGLLTGELFF
few	TRBV6-2/TRBV6-3	CASSQGVVNTEAFF
once	TRBV9	CASSVRGQFSYEQYF
NA	TRBV3-1	CASSPWTSGFYNEQFF
few	TRBV5-1	CASSLDRRHLQETQYF
NA	TRBV2	CASSELVANTEAFF
NA	TRBV19	CASRAVSNQPQHF
NA	TRBV5-1	CASSLVGGRQETQYF
NA	TRBV6-5	CASSYSGTAYEQYF
many	TRBV5-1	CASSSMPSSGAEAFF
NA	TRBV5-1	CASGKRRNDEQFF
NA	TRBV6-1	CASSEGVAGETQYF
few	TRBV28	CASSPNPLLTGGYTF
NA	TRBV28	CASWELRDTQDF
few	TRBV10-1	CASSEEGQSNQPQHF
NA	TRBV10-3	CATYSYEQYF
NA	TRBV7-2	CASSSLGTGARDEQYF
many	TRBV2	CASSEVGTGGFEQYF
many	TRBV6-2/TRBV6-3	CASSYSRGRGNQPQHF
few	TRBV27	CASSRNQGGNQPQHF
many	TRBV12-3/TRBV12-4	CASSFQGGGELFF
NA	TRBV5-4	CASSLDPLARQETQYF
NA	TRBV7-7	CASSLARDPGYNEQFF
NA	TRBV7-9	CASSLSTGSYNEQFF
few	TRBV30	CAWSLGAKNIQYF
few	TRBV18	CASSPLDTVPEAFF
few	TRBV4-2	CASSQQVGPPGGAYEQYF
few	TRBV5-4	CASSNKQGAQNIQYF
few	TRBV20-1	CSARFSIGGDLAKNIQYF
few	TRBV7-9	CASSPRDRPFGYTF
many	TRBV29-1	CSGGASGRSYNEQFF
few	TRBV19	CASSMIGTYEQYF
few	TRBV24-1	CATRLRGDTEAFF
NA	TRBV20-1	CSARGGRSSTDTQYF
few	TRBV19	CASSMGISYEQYF
few	TRBV20-1	CSAREGAYTEAFF
few	TRBV29-1	CSAVAGRTNYGYTF
few	TRBV5-1	CASSSIPGTENSPLHF
few	TRBV29-1	CSVVAGGDNEQFF
many	TRBV18	CASSLGVSSYNEQFF
NA	TRBV7-9	CASSLARGSLDEQYF
NA	TRBV24-1	CATSASLGSTDTQYF
few	TRBV14	CASSHLLAGLNEQFF
many	TRBV28	CASRGVWQTQYF
few	TRBV5-1	CASSLPGDNSPLHF
NA	TRBV7-8	CASSLSYAVYVQETQYF
NA	TRBV5-4	CASSRKDRLSAYEQYF
NA	TRBV9	CASSSPRRGGSLGYTF
NA	TRBV6-2/TRBV6-3	CASSYSDRAYSNQPQHF
few	TRBV4-1	CASSQVVTSGRAYTQYF
NA	TRBV7-9	CASSAAGASEQYF
NA	TRBV20-1	CSAHSSRLNYNEQFF